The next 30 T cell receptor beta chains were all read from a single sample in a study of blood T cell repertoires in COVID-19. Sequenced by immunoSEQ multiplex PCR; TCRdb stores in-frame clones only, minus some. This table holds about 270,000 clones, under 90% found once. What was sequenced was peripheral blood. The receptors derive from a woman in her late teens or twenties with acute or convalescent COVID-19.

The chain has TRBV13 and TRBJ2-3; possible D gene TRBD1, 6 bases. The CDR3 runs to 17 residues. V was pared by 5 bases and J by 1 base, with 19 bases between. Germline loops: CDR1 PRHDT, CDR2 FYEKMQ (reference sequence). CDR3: CASSPPQGRTRTDTQYF. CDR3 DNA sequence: TGTGCCAGCAGCCCACCACAGGGCAGGACGCGCACAGATACGCAGTATTTT.

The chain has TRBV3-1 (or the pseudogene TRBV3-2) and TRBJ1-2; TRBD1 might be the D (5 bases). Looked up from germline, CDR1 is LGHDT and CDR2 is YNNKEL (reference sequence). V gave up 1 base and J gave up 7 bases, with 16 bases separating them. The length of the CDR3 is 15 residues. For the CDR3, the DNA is TGTGCCAGCAGCCAAGGTCCCGTGGGGACTGGTGGCTACACCTTC. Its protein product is CASSQGPVGTGGYTF.

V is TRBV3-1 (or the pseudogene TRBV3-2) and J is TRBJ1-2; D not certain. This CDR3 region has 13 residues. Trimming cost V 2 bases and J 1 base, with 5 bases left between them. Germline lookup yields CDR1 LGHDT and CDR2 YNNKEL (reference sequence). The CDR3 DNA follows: TGTGCCAGCAGCCAACCCAGTAACTATGGCTACACCTTC. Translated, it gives CASSQPSNYGYTF.

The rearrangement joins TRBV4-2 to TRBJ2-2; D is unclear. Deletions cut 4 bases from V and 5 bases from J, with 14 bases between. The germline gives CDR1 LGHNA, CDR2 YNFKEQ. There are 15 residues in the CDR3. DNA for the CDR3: TGTGCCAGCAGCCCCCTGGTGCGTGAGACCGGGGAGCTGTTTTTT. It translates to CASSPLVRETGELFF.

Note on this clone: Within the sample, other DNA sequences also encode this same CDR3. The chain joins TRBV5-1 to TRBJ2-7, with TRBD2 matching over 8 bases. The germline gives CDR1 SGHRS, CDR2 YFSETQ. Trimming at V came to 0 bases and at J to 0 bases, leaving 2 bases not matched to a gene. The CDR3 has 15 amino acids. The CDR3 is CASSLGLAPSYEQYF. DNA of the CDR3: TGCGCCAGCAGCTTGGGACTAGCGCCCTCCTACGAGCAGTACTTC.

The CDR3 loop is CASSPNAGTEPYEQYF. As DNA, the CDR3 is TGTGCCAGTAGCCCGAACGCCGGGACAGAACCTTACGAGCAGTACTTC. The J gene is TRBJ2-7, the V gene TRBV19, with TRBD1 identical over 7 bases. Germline CDR1 reads LNHDA; CDR2 reads SQIVND (reference sequence). This CDR3 has 16 amino acids. With 6 bases clipped from V and 4 bases from J, the junction kept 15 bases outside the gene matches.

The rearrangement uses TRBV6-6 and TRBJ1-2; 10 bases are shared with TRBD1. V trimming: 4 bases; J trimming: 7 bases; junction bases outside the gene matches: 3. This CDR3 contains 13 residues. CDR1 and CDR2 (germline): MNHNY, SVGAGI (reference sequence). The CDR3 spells CASSFGQGGGYTF. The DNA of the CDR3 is TGTGCCAGCAGTTTCGGACAGGGGGGTGGCTACACCTTC.

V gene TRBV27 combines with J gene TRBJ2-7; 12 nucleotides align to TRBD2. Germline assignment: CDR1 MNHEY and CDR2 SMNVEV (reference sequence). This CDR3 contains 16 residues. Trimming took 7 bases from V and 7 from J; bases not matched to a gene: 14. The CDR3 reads CASTRWLAGGPSEQYF. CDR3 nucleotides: TGTGCCAGCACCAGGTGGCTAGCGGGAGGGCCTTCGGAGCAGTACTTC.

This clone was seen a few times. The CDR3 is CASGLVLSGGDNEQFF. The CDR3 DNA follows: TGTGCTAGTGGTTTGGTACTAAGCGGAGGCGACAATGAGCAGTTCTTC. The chain is built from TRBV12-5 and TRBJ2-1; D is perhaps TRBD2 (5 bases). Deletions cut 0 bases from V and 5 bases from J, with 14 bases between. The germline gives CDR1 LGHNT, CDR2 FRNRAP. There are 16 residues in the CDR3. Based on the CDR3 plus reference TRBV12-5 and TRBJ2-1, the full variable domain is DARVTQTPRHKVTEMGQEVTMRCQPILGHNTVFWYRQTMMQGLELLAYFRNRAPLDDSGMPKDRFSAEMPDATLATLKIQPSEPRDSAVYFCASGLVLSGGDNEQFFGPGTRLTVL.

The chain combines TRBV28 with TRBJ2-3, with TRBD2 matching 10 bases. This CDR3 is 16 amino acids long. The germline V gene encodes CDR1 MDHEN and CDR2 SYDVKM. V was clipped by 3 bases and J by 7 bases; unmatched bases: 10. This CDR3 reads CASSFRGLAAPNTQYF. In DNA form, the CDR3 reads TGTGCCAGCAGTTTCCGTGGACTAGCGGCTCCCAATACGCAGTATTTT.

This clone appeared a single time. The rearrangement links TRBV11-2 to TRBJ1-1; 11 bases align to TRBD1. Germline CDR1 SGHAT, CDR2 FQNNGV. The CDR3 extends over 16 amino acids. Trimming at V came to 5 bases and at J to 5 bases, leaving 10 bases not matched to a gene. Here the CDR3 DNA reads TGTGCCAGCAGCCATAGCGGACAGGGGGCCCAAACTGAAGCTTTCTTT. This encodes CASSHSGQGAQTEAFF.

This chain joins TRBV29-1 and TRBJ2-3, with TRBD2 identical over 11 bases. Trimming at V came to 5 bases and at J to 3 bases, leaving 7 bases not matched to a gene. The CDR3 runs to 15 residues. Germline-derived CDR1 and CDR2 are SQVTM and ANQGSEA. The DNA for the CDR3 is TGCAGCGTTAAGGGGGTAGCGGGAGGGACAGATACGCAGTATTTT. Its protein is CSVKGVAGGTDTQYF.

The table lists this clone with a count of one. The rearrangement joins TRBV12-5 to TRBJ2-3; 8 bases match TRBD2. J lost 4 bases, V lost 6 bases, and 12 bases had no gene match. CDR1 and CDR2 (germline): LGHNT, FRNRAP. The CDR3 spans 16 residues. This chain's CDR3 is CASGPGTRGFADTQYF. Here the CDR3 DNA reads TGTGCTAGTGGCCCCGGGACTAGAGGTTTCGCAGATACGCAGTATTTT.

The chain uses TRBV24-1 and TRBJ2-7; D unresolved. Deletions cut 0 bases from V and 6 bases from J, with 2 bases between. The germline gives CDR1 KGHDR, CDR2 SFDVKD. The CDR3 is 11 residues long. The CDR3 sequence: CATSDLLEQYF. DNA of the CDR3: TGTGCCACCAGTGATTTGCTCGAGCAGTACTTC.

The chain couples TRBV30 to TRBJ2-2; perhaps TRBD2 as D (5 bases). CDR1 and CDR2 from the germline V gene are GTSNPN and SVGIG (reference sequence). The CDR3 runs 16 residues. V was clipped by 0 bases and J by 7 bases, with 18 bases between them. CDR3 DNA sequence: TGTGCCTGGAGTGTCGGACTTTACGGCTTGAGCGGGGAGCTGTTTTTT. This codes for CAWSVGLYGLSGELFF.

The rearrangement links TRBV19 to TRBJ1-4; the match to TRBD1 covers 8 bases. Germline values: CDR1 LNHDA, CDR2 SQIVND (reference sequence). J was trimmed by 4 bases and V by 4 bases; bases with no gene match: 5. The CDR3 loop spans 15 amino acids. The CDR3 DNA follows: TGTGCCAGTAGTACCGGGACAGGACTTAATGAAAAACTGTTTTTT. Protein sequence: CASSTGTGLNEKLFF.

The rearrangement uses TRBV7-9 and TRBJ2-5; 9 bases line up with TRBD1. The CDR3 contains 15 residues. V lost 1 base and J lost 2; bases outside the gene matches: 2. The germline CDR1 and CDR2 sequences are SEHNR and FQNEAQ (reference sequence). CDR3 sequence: CASSLGQGVQETQYF. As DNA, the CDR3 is TGTGCCAGCAGCTTAGGACAGGGGGTACAAGAGACCCAGTACTTC.

CDR3 nucleotide sequence: TGCGCCAGCAGCCAAGATCGGTACAGGGGGGCGGACACTGAAGCTTTCTTT. Protein product: CASSQDRYRGADTEAFF. The rearrangement links TRBV4-3 to TRBJ1-1; 8 bases match TRBD1. This CDR3 has 17 amino acids. Germline loops: CDR1 LGHNA, CDR2 YSLEER. Trimming cost V 0 bases and J 3 bases; bases outside gene matches: 9.

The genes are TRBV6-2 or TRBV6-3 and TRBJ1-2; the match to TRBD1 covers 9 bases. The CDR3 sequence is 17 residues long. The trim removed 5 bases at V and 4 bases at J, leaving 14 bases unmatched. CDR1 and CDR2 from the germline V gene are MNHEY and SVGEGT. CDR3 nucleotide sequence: TGTGCCAGCAGTGGGCCCGGACAGGGGAGTGTCGGCTATGGCTACACCTTC. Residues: CASSGPGQGSVGYGYTF.

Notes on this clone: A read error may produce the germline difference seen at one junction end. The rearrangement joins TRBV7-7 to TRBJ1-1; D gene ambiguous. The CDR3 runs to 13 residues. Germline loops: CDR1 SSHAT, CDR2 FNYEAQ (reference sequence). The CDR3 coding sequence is TGTGCTAGCAGCCCCACACCGAACACTGAAGCTTTCTTT. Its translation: CASSPTPNTEAFF.

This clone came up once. The CDR3 DNA sequence: TGTGCCAGTAGTATAAAACCGGGACTAGCGGGAGAGTTGGAGACCCAGTACTTC. Its translation: CASSIKPGLAGELETQYF. The V call is TRBV19, the J call TRBJ2-5, with 14 bases fitting TRBD2. V lost 2 bases and J lost 5; bases outside the gene matches: 10. Germline V lookup: CDR1 LNHDA, CDR2 SQIVND (reference sequence). The CDR3 runs 18 residues.

The CDR3 here is CSVRDNYEQYF. The CDR3 nucleotides read TGCAGTGTAAGAGACAACTACGAGCAGTACTTC. This rearrangement joins TRBV20-1 to TRBJ2-7; D unclear. The CDR3 is made up of 11 amino acids. Trimming pared 7 bases from V and 3 bases from J, leaving 10 bases between. Germline lookup yields CDR1 DFQATT and CDR2 SNEGSKA (reference sequence).

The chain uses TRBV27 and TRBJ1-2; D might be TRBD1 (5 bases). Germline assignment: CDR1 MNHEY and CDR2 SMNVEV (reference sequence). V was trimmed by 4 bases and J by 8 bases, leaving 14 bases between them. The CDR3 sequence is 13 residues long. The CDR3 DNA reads TGTGCCAGCAGTTCGTCAGGGTGGTGGGGCTACACCTTC. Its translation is CASSSSGWWGYTF.

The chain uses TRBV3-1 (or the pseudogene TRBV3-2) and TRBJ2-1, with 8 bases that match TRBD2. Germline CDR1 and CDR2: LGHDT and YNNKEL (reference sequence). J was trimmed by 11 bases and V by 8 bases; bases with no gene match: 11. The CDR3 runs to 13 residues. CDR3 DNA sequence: TGTGCCAGCGAAGCGGGGGATCGGAGGCAGCAGTTCTTC. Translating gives CASEAGDRRQQFF.

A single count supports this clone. In DNA form, the CDR3 reads TGTGCCAGCAGCGGACAGGGTGCCTACGAGCAGTACTTC. This gives the protein CASSGQGAYEQYF. The chain links TRBV11-2 to TRBJ2-7, with TRBD1 matching 8 bases. The CDR3 has 13 residues. Per germline, CDR1 SGHAT and CDR2 FQNNGV. With V trimmed by 5 bases and J by 2 bases, 2 bases remained unmatched.

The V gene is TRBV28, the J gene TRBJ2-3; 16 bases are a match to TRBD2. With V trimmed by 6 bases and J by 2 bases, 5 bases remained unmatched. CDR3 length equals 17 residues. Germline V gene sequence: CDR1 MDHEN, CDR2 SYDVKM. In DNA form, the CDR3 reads TGTGCCAGCAGCGCCGGGACTAGCGGGAGGGTCACAGATACGCAGTATTTT. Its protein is CASSAGTSGRVTDTQYF.

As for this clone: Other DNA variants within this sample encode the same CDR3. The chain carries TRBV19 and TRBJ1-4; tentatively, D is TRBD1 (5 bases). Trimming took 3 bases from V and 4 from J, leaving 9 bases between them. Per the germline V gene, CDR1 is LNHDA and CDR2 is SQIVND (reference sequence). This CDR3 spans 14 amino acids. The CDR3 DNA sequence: TGTGCCAGTAGTATGGGGCAGGGTAATGAAAAACTGTTTTTT. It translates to CASSMGQGNEKLFF.

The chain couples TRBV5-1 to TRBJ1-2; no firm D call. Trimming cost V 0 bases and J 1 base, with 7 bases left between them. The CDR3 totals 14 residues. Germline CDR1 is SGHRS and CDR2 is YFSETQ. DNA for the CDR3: TGCGCCAGCAGCTTGGGGGCGTTTAACTATGGCTACACCTTC. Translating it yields CASSLGAFNYGYTF.

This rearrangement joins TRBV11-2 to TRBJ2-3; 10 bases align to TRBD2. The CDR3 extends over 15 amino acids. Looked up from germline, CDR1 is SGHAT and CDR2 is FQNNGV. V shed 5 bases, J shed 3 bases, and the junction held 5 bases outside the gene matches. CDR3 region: CASSPTSGKTDTQYF. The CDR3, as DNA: TGTGCCAGCAGCCCAACTAGCGGGAAGACAGATACGCAGTATTTT.

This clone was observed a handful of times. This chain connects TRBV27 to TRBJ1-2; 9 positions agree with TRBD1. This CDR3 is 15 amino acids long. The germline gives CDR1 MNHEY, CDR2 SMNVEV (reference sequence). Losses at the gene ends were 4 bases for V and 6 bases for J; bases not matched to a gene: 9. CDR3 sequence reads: CASSSPAQGADGYTF. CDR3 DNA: TGTGCCAGCAGTTCACCTGCACAGGGGGCGGATGGCTACACCTTC.